A single T cell receptor beta chain is shown here with its context. This entry is derived from a study of a mutant IDH1 vaccine in newly diagnosed glioma. As for the study in general: A roughly 60% male, about 38% female split and a mean age of roughly 37 years characterized treated patients.

Germline CDR1 is SNHLY and CDR2 is FYNNEI. Unmatched junction bases numbered 1, after V lost 4 bases and J lost 4 bases. The CDR3 totals 14 residues. This sample's time point: baseline, week 1 (first vaccination visit). Treatment reported: pre-vaccination baseline after standard-of-care therapy. Astrocytomas that were new, WHO grade 3 or 4, IDH1-mutant and ATRX-lost were present in the donors. Profiling relied on immunoSEQ multiplex PCR, and the TCRdb table lists in-frame clones only, not all of them. The sample carries around 92,000 clones, roughly 80% recorded once. The gene calls are TRBV2 and TRBJ1-4, with 9 positions matching TRBD1. Sequences were derived from PBMCs, sampled from a glioma patient treated with radiotherapy, temozolomide or both. This receptor was identified in a woman aged 45-59 years with glioma. The CDR3 loop is CASSGGQGNEKLFF. The CDR3 DNA is TGTGCCAGCAGTGGGGGACAGGGTAATGAAAAACTGTTTTTT.